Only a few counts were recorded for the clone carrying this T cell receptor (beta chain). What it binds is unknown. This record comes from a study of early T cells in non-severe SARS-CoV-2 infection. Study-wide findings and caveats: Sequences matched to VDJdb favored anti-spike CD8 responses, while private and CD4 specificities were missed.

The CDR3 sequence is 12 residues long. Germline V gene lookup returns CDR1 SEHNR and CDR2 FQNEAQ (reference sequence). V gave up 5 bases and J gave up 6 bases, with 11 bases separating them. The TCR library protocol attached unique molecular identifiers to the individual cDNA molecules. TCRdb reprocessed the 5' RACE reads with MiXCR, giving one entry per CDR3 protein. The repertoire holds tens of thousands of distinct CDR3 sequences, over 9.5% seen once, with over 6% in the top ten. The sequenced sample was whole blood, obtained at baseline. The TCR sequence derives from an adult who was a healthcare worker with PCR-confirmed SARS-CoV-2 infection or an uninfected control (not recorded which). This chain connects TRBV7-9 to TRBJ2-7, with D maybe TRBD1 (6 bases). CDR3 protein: CASSPDSLEQYF. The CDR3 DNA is TGTGCCAGCAGCCCGGACAGCCTCGAGCAGTACTTC.